The 25 T cell receptor beta chains given below trace back to one sample, sequenced in a study of CD8+CD57+ T cells in acquired aplastic anemia. Genomic DNA provided the template from which TCR beta VDJ and CDR3 profiles were obtained. MiXCR, applied by TCRdb to the reads, yields one record per CDR3 protein. Of 200,000 to 250,000 distinct CDR3 sequences detected, around 32% appear once; the ten largest clones hold roughly 1.1%. Material: sorted CD4+, CD8+, or CD8+CD57+ T cells (not recorded which) from PBMCs. These receptors were collected from a human donor in good health, serving as a control.

The chain joins TRBV15 to TRBJ2-1; 13 bases fit TRBD2. Germline CDR1 and CDR2: LNHNV and YYDKDF (reference sequence). The CDR3 has 16 amino acids. The trim removed 4 bases at V and 9 bases at J, leaving 9 bases unmatched. The CDR3 protein is CATSNPTSGREGEQFF. For the CDR3, the DNA is TGTGCCACCAGCAACCCTACTAGCGGGAGGGAGGGTGAGCAGTTCTTC.

The V and J genes are TRBV14 and TRBJ2-3; tentative D call: TRBD1 (6 bases). CDR3 length: 16 amino acids. Per the germline V gene, CDR1 is SGHDN and CDR2 is FVKESK. The ends were cut back, 3 bases at V and 5 bases at J, with 18 bases in the middle. The CDR3 loop is CASSHLDRQFGDTQYF. The CDR3 nucleotides are TGTGCCAGCAGCCACCTGGACAGACAATTCGGAGATACGCAGTATTTT. The full variable domain, rest sourced from reference TRBV14 and TRBJ2-3, is EAGVTQFPSHSVIEKGQTVTLRCDPISGHDNLYWYRRVMGKEIKFLLHFVKESKQDESGMPNNRFLAERTGGTYSTLKVQPAELEDSGVYFCASSHLDRQFGDTQYFGPGTRLTVL.

The chain has TRBV4-2 and TRBJ2-5, with 16 bases fitting TRBD2. The CDR3 sequence is 20 residues long. J lost 5 bases, V lost 2 bases, and 14 bases had no gene match. Germline CDR1 reads LGHNA; CDR2 reads YNFKEQ. The CDR3 loop is CASSQSAGTSGGAREETQYF. DNA for the CDR3: TGTGCCAGCAGCCAATCCGCCGGGACTAGCGGGGGGGCCCGTGAGGAGACCCAGTACTTC.

This chain joins TRBV19 and TRBJ1-5, with D unclear. Germline CDR1 and CDR2: LNHDA and SQIVND (reference sequence). Trimming cost V 1 base and J 5 bases, with 9 bases left between them. This CDR3 region has 14 residues. In nucleotides, the CDR3 is TGTGCCAGTAGTATAGGAGGCTTTGATCAGCCCCAGCATTTT. Residues: CASSIGGFDQPQHF.

This clonotype has at least ten counts. The chain couples TRBV20-1 to TRBJ2-7, with no clear D. V was pared by 6 bases and J by 3 bases, with 18 bases between. The germline V gene encodes CDR1 DFQATT and CDR2 SNEGSKA (reference sequence). The CDR3 is 14 amino acids. The CDR3 DNA is TGCAGTGCCATAGAGCGAAGGGTAGGCTACGAGCAGTACTTC. Amino acids: CSAIERRVGYEQYF.

Concerning this clonotype itself: A single base separates this from a much larger clone, so it may be a read error. A read error is likely, as this CDR3 ends without the conserved phenylalanine or tryptophan. V is TRBV7-8 and J is TRBJ1-2; D not resolved. This CDR3 has 16 amino acids. Germline CDR1 SGHVS, CDR2 FQNEAQ. Trimming removed 5 bases at V and 2 bases at J, with 18 bases between. CDR3 coding DNA: TGTGCCAGCAGCCTTGCCTTAAGACGGGTGAACTATGGCTACACCCTC. This gives the protein CASSLALRRVNYGYTL.

The genes are TRBV18 and TRBJ2-1; 7 positions agree with TRBD2. The V segment lost 4 bases and the J segment 5 bases; nucleotides outside the gene matches: 8. CDR3 size: 15 residues. Germline V gene lookup returns CDR1 KGHSH and CDR2 LQKENI. The CDR3 protein is CASSLGDYTNNEQFF. CDR3 nucleotides: TGTGCCAGCTCACTCGGGGACTACACCAACAATGAGCAGTTCTTC.

The chain joins TRBV5-5 to TRBJ2-3, with 9 bases matching TRBD2. This CDR3 has 15 residues. Trimming cost V 3 bases and J 3 bases; bases outside gene matches: 5. Germline CDR1 and CDR2: SGHKS and YYEKEE (reference sequence). The CDR3: CASSWRGGGTDTQYF. The CDR3, as DNA: TGTGCCAGCAGCTGGCGGGGGGGTGGAACAGATACGCAGTATTTT.

The rearrangement uses TRBV29-1 and TRBJ2-1; D gene uncertain. From germline, CDR1 is SQVTM and CDR2 ANQGSEA. The CDR3 is made up of 13 amino acids. V shed 0 bases and J shed 8 bases, with 11 bases lying between them. The chain's CDR3 is CSVEDRSRYEQFF. The CDR3 nucleotides read TGCAGCGTTGAAGATAGGTCTAGATATGAGCAGTTCTTC.

This clonotype was seen many times. The chain combines TRBV10-2 with TRBJ2-3, with 7 bases aligning to TRBD2. The CDR3 runs 15 residues. Germline loops: CDR1 WSHSY, CDR2 SAAADI. Trimming removed 6 bases from V and 0 bases from J; junction bases left unmatched: 6. The CDR3, as DNA: TGCGCCAGCAGAGAGACTAGCATAAGCACAGATACGCAGTATTTT. It yields the protein CASRETSISTDTQYF.

This clonotype was found many times. The rearrangement joins TRBV24-1 to TRBJ2-1; D tentatively fits TRBD1 or TRBD2 (5 bases each). The CDR3 runs 12 residues. The V gene's germline CDR1 is KGHDR and CDR2 SFDVKD. With 2 bases removed from V and 9 bases from J, the gap between germline ends came to 7 bases. CDR3 nucleotide sequence: TGTGCCACCAGTGATTGGGACGTTGAGCAGTTCTTC. It encodes CATSDWDVEQFF.

Ten or more counts support this clonotype. The chain couples TRBV29-1 to TRBJ1-4, with TRBD1 matching 9 bases. This CDR3 contains 14 residues. Unmatched junction bases numbered 7, after V lost 4 bases and J lost 7 bases. Per the germline V gene, CDR1 is SQVTM and CDR2 is ANQGSEA. DNA for the CDR3: TGCAGCGTTGGGGGAGGGACAGGGAGTGAAAAACTGTTTTTT. This encodes CSVGGGTGSEKLFF.

This clonotype was recorded a few times. The chain joins TRBV20-1 to TRBJ2-2; TRBD1 matches 9 bases. The CDR3 extends over 14 amino acids. Looked up from germline, CDR1 is DFQATT and CDR2 is SNEGSKA (reference sequence). Trimming cost V 5 bases and J 3 bases; bases outside gene matches: 4. This chain's CDR3 is CSAVGQGYTGELFF. CDR3 DNA: TGCAGTGCTGTCGGACAGGGGTACACCGGGGAGCTGTTTTTT.

This clonotype was detected many times. J is TRBJ1-5 and V is TRBV5-1; a possible D gene is TRBD1 (5 bases). Deletions cut 0 bases from V and 4 bases from J, with 14 bases between. CDR1 is SGHRS and CDR2 is YFSETQ in the germline V gene. The CDR3 is made up of 16 amino acids. The DNA for the CDR3 is TGCGCCAGCAGCTTGGATGGGGGATCGTCGAATCAGCCCCAGCATTTT. As protein: CASSLDGGSSNQPQHF.

This clonotype was observed once. The chain combines TRBV19 with TRBJ1-2; the match to TRBD1 covers 8 bases. The CDR3 is made up of 16 amino acids. Germline V gives CDR1 LNHDA, CDR2 SQIVND (reference sequence). Losses at the gene ends were 5 bases for V and 3 bases for J; bases not matched to a gene: 11. CDR3 sequence (DNA): TGTGCCAGTAGTCCTCGGACAGGGAAGTCGGACTATGGCTACACCTTC. It translates to CASSPRTGKSDYGYTF. Full variable domain (rest looked up from reference TRBV19 and TRBJ1-2): DGGITQSPKYLFRKEGQNVTLSCEQNLNHDAMYWYRQDPGQGLRLIYYSQIVNDFQKGDIAEGYSVSREKKESFPLTVTSAQKNPTAFYLCASSPRTGKSDYGYTFGSGTRLTVV.

This clonotype was found many times. This chain connects TRBV20-1 to TRBJ1-1, with D possibly matching TRBD1 (5 bases). CDR3 length: 12 amino acids. V was pared by 5 bases and J by 1 base, with 8 bases between. Germline values: CDR1 DFQATT, CDR2 SNEGSKA (reference sequence). In nucleotides, the CDR3 is TGCAGTGCTGACACAGGGAACACTGAAGCTTTCTTT. Protein: CSADTGNTEAFF.

V gene TRBV19 combines with J gene TRBJ1-5, with TRBD1 matching 8 bases. The CDR3 runs to 15 residues. Germline CDR1 LNHDA, CDR2 SQIVND (reference sequence). V lost 9 bases and J lost 4; bases outside the gene matches: 11. This chain's CDR3 is CASSRTGFWNQPQHF. The DNA for the CDR3 is TGTGCCAGCAGCAGGACAGGGTTTTGGAATCAGCCCCAGCATTTT.

The rearrangement links TRBV5-5 to TRBJ1-2; D possibly corresponds to TRBD1 (5 bases). This CDR3 has 15 amino acids. V dropped 4 bases and J dropped 4 bases, with 17 bases sitting between them. CDR1 and CDR2 (germline): SGHKS, YYEKEE (reference sequence). CDR3 sequence reads: CASSSPGGVLYGYTF. As DNA, the CDR3 is TGTGCCAGCAGCAGCCCGGGGGGGGTCCTCTATGGCTACACCTTC.

The gene calls are TRBV10-1 and TRBJ1-6; 9 nucleotides match TRBD1. CDR1 is WNHNN and CDR2 is SYGVQD in the germline V gene (reference sequence). The CDR3 spans 15 residues. Unmatched junction bases numbered 6, after V lost 5 bases and J lost 7 bases. CDR3 in DNA: TGCGCCAGCAGTTTATATGGGACAGGGAATTCACCCCTCCACTTT. This sequence encodes CASSLYGTGNSPLHF.

The sample holds many counts of this clonotype. The CDR3 region is CSAGDGFSHPNTEAFF. The CDR3 DNA follows: TGCAGCGCGGGAGATGGATTTTCCCACCCGAACACTGAAGCTTTCTTT. The genes are TRBV29-1 and TRBJ1-1; D not certain. In germline, CDR1 is SQVTM, CDR2 ANQGSEA. The germline V and J ends were trimmed by 7 bases and 1 base, with 22 bases remaining between them. The CDR3 is 16 amino acids. Full variable domain (missing parts from reference TRBV29-1 and TRBJ1-1): SAVISQKPSRDICQRGTSLTIQCQVDSQVTMMFWYRQQPGQSLTLIATANQGSEATYESGFVIDKFPISRPNLTFSTLTVSNMSPEDSSIYLCSAGDGFSHPNTEAFFGQGTRLTVV.

The sample holds a few counts of this clonotype. The chain uses TRBV6-1 and TRBJ2-7; 9 bases are a match to TRBD2. With 6 bases clipped from V and 2 bases from J, the junction kept 2 bases outside the gene matches. The CDR3 runs to 13 residues. Germline loops: CDR1 MNHNS, CDR2 SASEGT. In nucleotides, the CDR3 is TGTGCCAGCAGCCGGACTAGCGCCTACGAGCAGTACTTC. This gives the protein CASSRTSAYEQYF.

This clonotype occurred many times. Germline is not matched at one junction end, which may reflect a read error. The rearrangement links TRBV20-1 to TRBJ2-1, with D perhaps TRBD2 (6 bases). Germline CDR1 DFQATT, CDR2 SNEGSKA (reference sequence). CDR3 size: 15 residues. The CDR3 bases are TGCAGTGCTAGTTCTCCGGCGGGGTTCTACCATGAGCAGTTCTTC. It specifies CSASSPAGFYHEQFF.

In its sample, this clonotype was seen a few times. The J gene is TRBJ1-2, the V gene TRBV29-1; D is possibly TRBD1 (5 bases). Trimming left V 3 bases short and J 6 bases short, with 11 bases between. From germline, CDR1 is SQVTM and CDR2 ANQGSEA. There are 12 residues in the CDR3. The CDR3 bases are TGCAGCGTTGATCCCGGGGCGGATGGCTACACCTTC. Translated: CSVDPGADGYTF.

This clonotype was recorded only once. The rearrangement links TRBV30 to TRBJ1-6; D remains unclear. Germline CDR1 and CDR2: GTSNPN and SVGIG (reference sequence). CDR3 length equals 16 residues. Trimming took off 7 bases at V and 0 bases at J, with 16 bases between the two ends. The CDR3 DNA reads as TGTGCCTCGGTGGGTGGTAGAAGCTCCTATAATTCACCCCTCCACTTT. Translation: CASVGGRSSYNSPLHF.

This clonotype was seen ten or more times. The rearrangement links TRBV19 to TRBJ1-5, with 7 positions matching TRBD1. Germline CDR1 LNHDA, CDR2 SQIVND (reference sequence). This CDR3 has 15 amino acids. Trimming cost V 5 bases and J 7 bases; bases outside gene matches: 11. The CDR3: CASSPWGRGEQPQHF. In DNA form, the CDR3 reads TGTGCCAGTAGTCCCTGGGGCAGGGGGGAACAGCCCCAGCATTTT.